This T cell receptor beta chain was captured by sequencing in a study of T cell changes during pregnancy in multiple sclerosis. The assay was immunoSEQ multiplex PCR, and TCRdb's table has in-frame clones only and misses some. The table includes more than 80,000 clones, roughly 96% detected once. CDR1 is SNHLY, CDR2 FYNNEI, per germline. The CDR3 runs to 15 residues. J gave up 2 bases and V 6 bases, and 9 bases lay outside the gene matches. This TCR was recovered from a female donor with multiple sclerosis, enrolled in a pregnancy study. The rearrangement links TRBV2 to TRBJ2-7; 8 positions agree with TRBD2. The starting material was peripheral blood, obtained in the second trimester of pregnancy. This CDR3 is CASREGTSPTYEQYF. The CDR3 coding sequence is TGTGCCAGCAGAGAGGGGACTAGTCCTACCTACGAGCAGTACTTC.